A selection of T cell receptor beta chains follows, all from one sample in a study of T cell responses to AZD1222 COVID-19 vaccine. Sequenced by immunoSEQ multiplex PCR; TCRdb stores in-frame clones only, minus some. The sample includes around 150,000 clones, roughly 94% of them seen just once. Material: peripheral blood, obtained on day 0 of AZD1222 vaccination. These receptor sequences come from an adult in good health. Both conserved end residues are part of each CDR3. Each record gives: V gene, CDR3 protein.

v_call: TRBV19
cdr3_aa: CASSKQAGDPYQPQHF

v_call: TRBV9
cdr3_aa: CASSVEGIPYNEQFF

v_call: TRBV2
cdr3_aa: CASLHTEAFF

v_call: TRBV30
cdr3_aa: CAWSGLRLHNEQFF

v_call: TRBV3-1/TRBV3-2
cdr3_aa: CASSPTGNSGNTIYF

v_call: TRBV10-3
cdr3_aa: CAIRDKQGAGTEAFF

v_call: TRBV10-3
cdr3_aa: CAISSLQGASGTEAFF

v_call: TRBV6-2/TRBV6-3
cdr3_aa: CASSYPRAGQYF

v_call: TRBV12-1
cdr3_aa: CASSLYGRTSGLGGSYNEQFF

v_call: TRBV19
cdr3_aa: CASSMGVRSEAFF

v_call: TRBV28
cdr3_aa: CASSEQGGGPYQPQHF

v_call: TRBV13
cdr3_aa: CASSSAPIITDTQYF

v_call: TRBV5-1
cdr3_aa: CASRIHGQEFFGYTF

v_call: TRBV5-6
cdr3_aa: CASSFSGQGFGYTF

v_call: TRBV5-1
cdr3_aa: CASSWEGNGYTF

v_call: TRBV2
cdr3_aa: CASSAGLGDGEQYF

v_call: TRBV29-1
cdr3_aa: CSVVGDTQYF

v_call: TRBV19
cdr3_aa: CASYGLGARNTEAFF

v_call: TRBV29-1
cdr3_aa: CSVEDPGEEHYTGELFF

v_call: TRBV5-1
cdr3_aa: CASSETGGEAFF

v_call: TRBV28
cdr3_aa: CASSPPGGGQPQHF

v_call: TRBV11-2
cdr3_aa: CASSPPYNEQFF

v_call: TRBV29-1
cdr3_aa: CSDQGIDTEAFF

v_call: TRBV7-9
cdr3_aa: CASSVGASGAADTQYF

v_call: TRBV18
cdr3_aa: CASSPGLSMRELFF

v_call: TRBV19
cdr3_aa: CASTDRGRSYSNQPQHF

v_call: TRBV6-6
cdr3_aa: CASSYEEYNEQFF

v_call: TRBV7-9
cdr3_aa: CASSPSYEQYF

v_call: TRBV19
cdr3_aa: CASRGTGHLNYGYTF

v_call: TRBV3-1/TRBV3-2
cdr3_aa: CASSQALGRSRDTEAFF

v_call: TRBV5-1
cdr3_aa: CASWGRTGRVNTEAFF

v_call: TRBV12-5
cdr3_aa: CASGSPNNPQKGGNTGELFF

v_call: TRBV12-3/TRBV12-4
cdr3_aa: CASSLSLGLGYTF

v_call: TRBV2
cdr3_aa: CASSVDWSAGEAFF

v_call: TRBV6-5
cdr3_aa: CASRKTDLASDIQYF

v_call: TRBV5-1
cdr3_aa: CASSFAGIPGELFF

v_call: TRBV14
cdr3_aa: CASSRGAGADTQYF

v_call: TRBV12-3/TRBV12-4
cdr3_aa: CASSLGKGNTIYF

v_call: TRBV4-1
cdr3_aa: CASSQVGQPNEQFF

v_call: TRBV13
cdr3_aa: CASSPGGSNEQFF

v_call: TRBV2
cdr3_aa: CASSEDWGPYEQYF

v_call: TRBV6-1
cdr3_aa: CASSEVHSYQPQHF

v_call: TRBV15
cdr3_aa: CATSPQPNSNQPQHF